This T cell receptor beta chain was captured in a study of blood T cell repertoires in COVID-19 (dated by TCRdb to between 2020 and 2021). About the full investigation: Collaborator samples came from the United States, Italy and Spain and covered acute and convalescent phases of COVID-19. A de-identified subject ID, COVID-19 status, age in years and sex were almost always included in the sample metadata. Where HLA class I and class II types were available, the types were taken from metadata supplied by the sample provider, not from assay-based typing. Samples were obtained from the ongoing ImmuneRACE study (first 160 participants) and from 1,254 subjects provided by 6 global collaborators. Deeply sampled blood TCRbeta repertoires from subjects exposed to, actively infected with, or recovered from COVID-19 were included in the dataset. A freely available public database, intended as a resource for researchers studying the immune response to SARS-CoV-2, is where the repertoires were released. The prospective study material was composed of cDNA or gDNA derived from T cells, B-cell-depleted T cells, or PBMCs. The research as a whole found: The amount of clinical and demographic metadata varied by source and participant and was provided uncurated.

In the prospective study, participants were roughly 18 to 90 years old, resided in about two dozen geographic areas of the United States, and were enrolled through a virtual design. In the prospective study, participants were assigned to cohorts based on the clinical history participants reported in a screening survey and a study questionnaire. ImmuneRACE Cohort 3 recovered participants were defined by two consecutive negative NP/OP PCR tests, healthcare professional clearance, or symptom resolution. Each participant in the prospective study had whole blood, serum and a nasopharyngeal or oropharyngeal swab collected by mobile phlebotomists. Prospective study participants could optionally give additional blood draws and questionnaires over an approximately two-month period. Blood samples from the prospective study were shipped frozen or at room temperature prior to DNA extraction. TCRbeta CDR3 regions were amplified from genomic DNA using the immunoSEQ Assay, a bias-controlled multiplex PCR. The study's own analysis went as follows. Within the assay, amplification of reference gene primers was used to estimate how many nucleated cells each sample contained. To quantify the absolute abundance of each unique TCRbeta CDR3 rearrangement, sequence reads were collapsed and filtered. For each sample, productive Simpson clonality was calculated as the square root of Simpson's diversity index across productive rearrangements. Entries here come from immuneACCESS through TCRdb and include only in-frame sequences with V and J called. Some clones fail to appear in such tables; in the studies checked, an unresolved V gene covers under half of the shortfall, and the cause of the remainder is unknown. The D gene and trimming were derived from the DNA, and the V and J assignments and clone size from that table. The sample records some 330,000 clones, about nine tenths of which are singletons. Around 4.6% of the sample is held by the ten biggest clonotypes.

CDR1 and CDR2 are read off the germline V gene as MGHRA and YSYEKL. At the junction V is shortened by 3 bases and J by 8 bases; bases outside the gene matches: 11. Including the terminal cysteine and phenylalanine, the CDR3 comprises 16 residues. The DNA shown is the 48-base CDR3, in frame from base 1. Of note for this clone: Its antigen remains undetermined. Qualities for individual bases were not recorded, and no much larger clone is one base off.

The source of this sequence is a man between 25 and 39 years old who had recovered from COVID-19. This chain joins TRBV4-1 to TRBJ2-1; 9 central nucleotides agree with TRBD1. The material sequenced was PBMCs or T cells enriched from blood (not recorded which). Here the CDR3 is given as CASSHQSGTGFYEQFF. The nucleotides read TGCGCCAGCAGCCATCAATCCGGGACAGGGTTCTATGAGCAGTTCTTC.